This TCR beta chain was recorded in a study of OX40 agonist ivuxolimab in advanced cancers. Study information: Ivuxolimab, an agonistic anti-OX40 (CD134) antibody, was given to patients. A diagnosis of hepatocellular carcinoma, melanoma, renal cell or head and neck cancer was present in dose-escalation patients. Regarding the study as a whole: Low normalized clonal expansion also occurred in some nonresponding patients. In the 0.1 to 3.0 mg/kg range, CD4+ and CD8+ blood T cells had expanded clonally by week 6.

On this clone: Its cognate antigen is unknown.

The method was immunoSEQ multiplex PCR; TCRdb's version includes in-frame clones alone and lacks a portion of them. The table includes 80,000 to 100,000 clones, 87% detected once. CDR3 size: 14 residues. Trimming shortened V by 0 bases and J by 9 bases, and 12 bases separated the two germline ends. Per germline, CDR1 MNHEY and CDR2 SMNVEV (reference sequence). V is TRBV27 and J is TRBJ1-5; D is unclear. The source is an adult with an advanced solid tumor such as melanoma, head and neck, liver or kidney cancer. The source material was CD4+ or CD8+ T cells sorted from blood, sampled in a trial of the OX40 agonist ivuxolimab. The DNA of the CDR3 is TGTGCCAGCAGTTTATCGGGCCTGGGTTCGCCCCAGCATTTT. It translates to CASSLSGLGSPQHF.